A single sample is the source of the 24 T cell receptor beta chains below, sequenced in a study of blood T cell repertoires in COVID-19. This table comes from immunoSEQ multiplex PCR, and its TCRdb copy is limited to in-frame clones, with some not included. The top ten clones hold roughly 0.7% of a sample with around 480,000 clones, roughly 87% of them seen once. The material sequenced was PBMCs or T cells enriched from blood (not recorded which). Receptor source: a woman aged 18-29 years who had recovered from COVID-19.

The chain is built from TRBV6-5 and TRBJ1-2, with TRBD1 matching 9 bases. The J segment lost 4 bases and the V segment lost 6 bases, leaving 9 bases of the junction unmatched. The CDR3 length is 15 residues. Germline V gene lookup returns CDR1 MNHEY and CDR2 SVGAGI. This CDR3 is CASRGGQGAGYGYTF. CDR3 bases: TGTGCCAGCAGGGGGGGACAGGGTGCAGGCTATGGCTACACCTTC.

This clone was seen a handful of times. This sequence joins TRBV12-2 and TRBJ1-4; TRBD1 reflects the table's D call only, with no check against the DNA. TRBV12-2 is given as a pseudogene. This CDR3 is built from 14 residues. The CDR3 bases are TGTGCAAGTCGCTTAGATCGACAGAATGAAAAACTGTTTTTT. Its translation: CASRLDRQNEKLFF.

This chain connects TRBV5-1 to TRBJ1-4; the match to TRBD1 covers 7 bases. J gave up 8 bases and V 1 base, and 14 bases lay outside the gene matches. The V gene's germline CDR1 is SGHRS and CDR2 YFSETQ. The CDR3 is made up of 17 amino acids. This chain's CDR3 is CASSLNPQGEVGEKLFF. CDR3 bases: TGCGCCAGCAGCTTGAACCCCCAGGGGGAAGTTGGGGAAAAACTGTTTTTT.

About this clone: The junction departs from germline at one end; a sequencing error may be responsible. The chain couples TRBV11-3 to TRBJ1-2, with TRBD1 matching over 8 bases. The germline CDR1 and CDR2 sequences are SGHNT and YENEEA. CDR3 length: 14 residues. Here the CDR3 reads CASSLDDQRTGLHF. The CDR3 nucleotides read TGTGCCAGCAGCTTAGATGACCAAAGGACAGGGCTTCACTTC.

The genes are TRBV10-3 and TRBJ2-1; the D gene is possibly TRBD2 (5 bases). The CDR3 is made up of 15 amino acids. Trimming pared 6 bases from V and 5 bases from J, leaving 17 bases between. The germline gives CDR1 ENHRY, CDR2 SYGVKD. The CDR3 region is CAIRDFGGPHNEQFF. In DNA, the CDR3 is TGTGCCATCAGGGACTTCGGAGGACCTCACAATGAGCAGTTCTTC.

The chain joins TRBV5-1 to TRBJ2-5; D is unclear. CDR3 length: 14 residues. V was clipped by 4 bases and J by 5 bases, with 15 bases between them. Germline V gene lookup returns CDR1 SGHRS and CDR2 YFSETQ. The DNA of the CDR3 is TGCGCCAGCAGCCCCGCGGTTGGTGGGGAGACCCAGTACTTC. It encodes CASSPAVGGETQYF.

This chain links TRBV19 with TRBJ1-2, with 8 bases fitting TRBD1. The CDR3 length is 16 residues. J gave up 5 bases and V 3 bases, and 11 bases lay outside the gene matches. Germline-derived CDR1 and CDR2 are LNHDA and SQIVND (reference sequence). The CDR3 region is CASSIGSTGVVYGYTF. CDR3 DNA: TGTGCCAGTAGTATCGGCTCGACAGGGGTAGTTTATGGCTACACCTTC.

The gene calls are TRBV5-1 and TRBJ2-3; 12 nucleotides agree with TRBD2. The CDR3 sequence is 16 residues long. V lost 4 bases and J lost 2; bases outside the gene matches: 5. Germline V gene data show CDR1 as SGHRS and CDR2 as YFSETQ. For the CDR3, the DNA is TGCGCCAGCAGCATCCGACTAGCGGGGGCCACAGATACGCAGTATTTT. Its translation: CASSIRLAGATDTQYF.

The chain links TRBV5-4 to TRBJ2-3; TRBD2 might be the D (6 bases). This CDR3 has 15 residues. Trimming removed 2 bases at V and 4 bases at J, with 14 bases between. Germline V gives CDR1 SGHNT, CDR2 YYREEE (reference sequence). The CDR3 DNA follows: TGTGCCAGCAGCTTAGGGGCAGGAGGGGCAGATACGCAGTATTTT. This translates into CASSLGAGGADTQYF.

The V call is TRBV11-2, the J call TRBJ1-1; 11 bases align to TRBD1. With 5 bases clipped from V and 10 bases from J, the junction kept 9 bases outside the gene matches. Germline CDR1 is SGHAT and CDR2 is FQNNGV. This CDR3 spans 14 amino acids. For the CDR3, the DNA is TGTGCCAGCAGCGAGAACTCGGACAGGGGGCGAGCTTTCTTT. Its protein is CASSENSDRGRAFF.

This sequence joins TRBV20-1 and TRBJ2-1, with D possibly matching TRBD1 (6 bases). The CDR3 has 12 amino acids. In germline, CDR1 is DFQATT, CDR2 SNEGSKA (reference sequence). With 3 bases removed from V and 10 bases from J, the gap between germline ends came to 13 bases. In DNA form, the CDR3 reads TGCAGTGCTAGTAAGGGGGTTGTGGAGCAGTTCTTC. Translating it yields CSASKGVVEQFF.

The chain recombines TRBV7-3 with TRBJ2-3; D gene uncertain. Trimming stripped 2 bases from V and 2 bases from J, with 5 bases between. The CDR3 contains 13 residues. The germline gives CDR1 SGHTA, CDR2 FQGTGA. The CDR3 DNA reads TGTGCCAGCAGCTTAGCGGTCACAGATACGCAGTATTTT. It is translated as CASSLAVTDTQYF.

The gene calls are TRBV30 and TRBJ1-5; D is perhaps TRBD1 (5 bases). Germline loops: CDR1 GTSNPN, CDR2 SVGIG (reference sequence). The CDR3 length is 13 residues. Trimming took 2 bases from V and 5 from J, leaving 10 bases between them. The CDR3 nucleotides read TGTGCCTGGAGTAGGGGCTTCGATCAGCCCCAGCATTTT. Translation gives CAWSRGFDQPQHF.

V and J are TRBV9 and TRBJ2-2; 8 bases align to TRBD2. The CDR3 has 14 residues. CDR1 SGDLS and CDR2 YYNGEE come from the germline V gene. Trimming cost V 0 bases and J 5 bases; bases outside gene matches: 0. The CDR3 region has the DNA TGTGCCAGCAGCGTAGCGGGGGGGACCGGGGAGCTGTTTTTT. Encoded protein: CASSVAGGTGELFF.

This chain links TRBV7-2 with TRBJ2-3; 10 bases are a match to TRBD2. This CDR3 spans 16 amino acids. Germline loops: CDR1 SGHTA, CDR2 FQGNSA. Trimming took 1 base from V and 4 from J; bases not matched to a gene: 5. CDR3 amino acids: CASSLGAGGRADTQYF. The DNA for the CDR3 is TGTGCCAGCAGCTTAGGAGCGGGGGGGCGGGCAGATACGCAGTATTTT.

The gene calls are TRBV5-1 and TRBJ2-1; the match to TRBD1 covers 10 bases. Germline CDR1 reads SGHRS; CDR2 reads YFSETQ. The CDR3 is 16 amino acids. With 5 bases clipped from V and 7 bases from J, the junction kept 12 bases outside the gene matches. CDR3 residues: CASSRQITGQGNEQFF. Written as DNA, the CDR3 is TGCGCCAGCAGTCGGCAGATCACGGGACAGGGGAATGAGCAGTTCTTC.

The chain joins TRBV24-1 to TRBJ2-3; TRBD2 aligns across 7 bases. The germline V gene has CDR1 KGHDR and CDR2 SFDVKD. J gave up 7 bases and V 3 bases, and 3 bases lay outside the gene matches. CDR3 length: 13 residues. CDR3 bases: TGTGCCACCAGTGATGGACTAGGAAATACGCAGTATTTT. This encodes CATSDGLGNTQYF.

The CDR3 reads CASSNTGTDLSYGYTF. The CDR3 nucleotides are TGCGCCAGCAGCAACACGGGGACAGACCTTTCCTATGGCTACACCTTC. The chain links TRBV5-1 to TRBJ1-2; TRBD1 agrees at 7 bases. CDR3 length: 16 residues. The V segment lost 4 bases and the J segment 4 bases; nucleotides outside the gene matches: 13. Per the germline V gene, CDR1 is SGHRS and CDR2 is YFSETQ.

This clone was recorded only once. The gene calls are TRBV15 and TRBJ2-1; D is perhaps TRBD2 (5 bases). The germline gives CDR1 LNHNV, CDR2 YYDKDF (reference sequence). Trimming pared 5 bases from V and 7 bases from J, leaving 15 bases between. The CDR3 consists of 14 residues. CDR3 protein: CATSSQGRRNEQFF. CDR3 in DNA: TGTGCCACCAGCTCCCAAGGACGGAGGAATGAGCAGTTCTTC.

This rearrangement joins TRBV9 to TRBJ1-1, with a possible D match to TRBD1 (5 bases). V lost 3 bases, J lost 4 bases, and 16 bases lay in between. The germline V gene has CDR1 SGDLS and CDR2 YYNGEE. This CDR3 region has 15 residues. DNA for the CDR3: TGTGCCAGCAGCGCGGGGGGGTACCTCGGCACTGAAGCTTTCTTT. This sequence encodes CASSAGGYLGTEAFF.

The rearrangement links TRBV27 to TRBJ2-7, with D possibly matching TRBD2 (7 bases). The CDR3 consists of 16 residues. CDR1 MNHEY and CDR2 SMNVEV come from the germline V gene (reference sequence). Trimming removed 5 bases at V and 4 bases at J, with 21 bases between. For the CDR3, the DNA is TGTGCCAGCAGTCCGGGGGGAAGACAGGCCCGGTACGAGCAGTACTTC. Amino acid sequence: CASSPGGRQARYEQYF.

The rearrangement links TRBV11-2 to TRBJ2-5, with D possibly being TRBD2 (6 bases). Trimming pared 5 bases from V and 2 bases from J, leaving 12 bases between. The germline V gene has CDR1 SGHAT and CDR2 FQNNGV. The CDR3 totals 14 residues. DNA of the CDR3: TGTGCCAGCAGCACTCCGGGGGTACAAGAGACCCAGTACTTC. Its translation: CASSTPGVQETQYF.

CDR3 DNA: TGTGCCAGTATGGGGCCAGGGGTTCACACTGAAGCTTTCTTT. As protein: CASMGPGVHTEAFF. The V call is TRBV19, the J call TRBJ1-1; weak D call: TRBD1 (6 bases). The CDR3 runs 14 residues. Germline V CDR1 and CDR2: LNHDA, SQIVND (reference sequence). Trimming cost V 7 bases and J 3 bases, with 15 bases left between them.

V is TRBV19 and J is TRBJ1-1; 7 bases are shared with TRBD1. Germline V gives CDR1 LNHDA, CDR2 SQIVND (reference sequence). V was clipped by 4 bases and J by 5 bases; unmatched bases: 10. The length of the CDR3 is 15 residues. The CDR3 DNA sequence: TGTGCCAGTAGTAGGACAGCTACCAGGGGGACTGAAGCTTTCTTT. Its translation is CASSRTATRGTEAFF. Full variable domain (remainder filled in from reference TRBV19 and TRBJ1-1): DGGITQSPKYLFRKEGQNVTLSCEQNLNHDAMYWYRQDPGQGLRLIYYSQIVNDFQKGDIAEGYSVSREKKESFPLTVTSAQKNPTAFYLCASSRTATRGTEAFFGQGTRLTVV.